The clone carrying this T cell receptor (beta chain) occurred once. Its antigen is undetermined. A second PCR of about 7 to 11 cycles used a sample-barcoded 5' primer and a J-beta primer mix. TCRdb reprocessed the 5' RACE reads with MiXCR, giving one entry per CDR3 protein. Altogether around 870,000 distinct CDR3 sequences are present, around 28% being singletons, with the ten largest covering around a sixth. This record belongs to a study of blood T cells in healthy people across ages. Study-wide results and limits: The unknown donor CMV status may have confounded expanded clonotype changes.

In germline, CDR1 is SQVTM, CDR2 ANQGSEA. The CDR3 runs to 13 residues. With 3 bases clipped from V and 13 bases from J, the junction kept 10 bases outside the gene matches. Sequencing was done on a sample of blood. The clonotype originates from an elderly woman in good health. The V call is TRBV29-1, the J call TRBJ2-4, with TRBD2 matching over 9 bases. The CDR3 spells CSVEPVVSGGQYF. The CDR3 DNA reads as TGCAGCGTTGAGCCAGTCGTCAGCGGGGGGCAGTACTTC.